This is a list of T cell receptor beta chains from one sample in a study of cytomegalovirus exposure and HLA in healthy donors. Sequencing was performed with immunoSEQ multiplex PCR; in TCRdb, only in-frame clones are kept and a portion is missing. Among approximately 100,000 clones listed, about 79% were seen once. Sample: PBMCs. The receptors stem from a female donor in good health and CMV-seropositive. CDR3s include the opening cysteine and the closing phenylalanine or tryptophan. A D gene is named only where the DNA matches it firmly. Where a row states a size, it is once, few, many or the class of an expanded clone; other rows omit it.

clone_size j_call v_call d_call cdr3_aa cdr3_nt
. TRBJ1-2 TRBV20-1 . CSASGGDGYTF TGCAGTGCTAGTGGAGGGGACGGCTACACCTTC
. TRBJ1-2 TRBV20-1 . CSANFQAGYTF TGCAGTGCGAATTTTCAGGCTGGCTACACCTTC
. TRBJ2-7 TRBV6-5 TRBD2 CASSYSGLAYEQYF TGTGCCAGCAGTTACTCTGGACTAGCGTACGAGCAGTACTTC
. TRBJ2-3 TRBV30 TRBD1 CAWSEGQASTDTQYF TGTGCCTGGTCCGAAGGACAGGCCAGCACAGATACGCAGTATTTT
. TRBJ1-1 TRBV10-3 . CAISEYVDKYTEAFF TGTGCCATCAGTGAGTATGTGGACAAATACACTGAAGCTTTCTTT
. TRBJ2-7 TRBV27 . CASSSWLANSYEQYF TGTGCCAGCAGTTCGTGGCTAGCGAACTCCTACGAGCAGTACTTC
. TRBJ1-3 TRBV5-5 TRBD1 CASSGQGFSGNTIYF TGTGCCAGCAGCGGACAGGGGTTTTCTGGAAACACCATATATTTT
. TRBJ1-3 TRBV5-1 . CASRSGSYGNTIYF TGCGCCAGCAGATCAGGGTCCTACGGAAACACCATATATTTT
. TRBJ2-7 TRBV10-3 TRBD1 CAIKNSGGAAREQYF TGTGCCATCAAAAATTCAGGGGGCGCGGCTCGCGAGCAGTACTTC
. TRBJ1-4 TRBV10-2 . CASSESNRNEKLFF TGCGCCAGCAGTGAGTCGAACAGGAATGAAAAACTGTTTTTT
. TRBJ2-7 TRBV10-3 TRBD1 CAISLGQGAYEQYF TGTGCCATCAGCCTCGGACAGGGAGCCTACGAGCAGTACTTC
. TRBJ1-5 TRBV6-1 TRBD1 CASSGTGVTQPQHF TGTGCCAGCAGTGGGACAGGGGTTACTCAGCCCCAGCATTTT
. TRBJ1-5 TRBV6-4 TRBD1 CASSENPTGAQHF TGTGCCAGCAGTGAAAACCCCACAGGGGCCCAGCATTTT
. TRBJ1-4 TRBV6-1 . CASSVTRHEKLFF TGTGCCAGCAGTGTCACGAGGCATGAAAAACTGTTTTTT
. TRBJ1-2 TRBV7-9 TRBD1 CASSLVTGADFYGYTF TGTGCCAGCAGCTTAGTCACAGGGGCCGACTTCTATGGCTACACCTTC
. TRBJ2-7 TRBV5-4 . CASSSSSLRDYEQYF TGTGCCAGCAGTTCCTCGTCGCTCAGGGACTACGAGCAGTACTTC
. TRBJ2-5 TRBV20-1 . CSAIRGEQYF TGCAGTGCTATTAGGGGTGAGCAGTACTTC
. TRBJ2-3 TRBV5-1 TRBD1 CASSPDRVGDTQYF TGCGCCAGCAGCCCAGACAGGGTTGGTGATACGCAGTATTTT
. TRBJ1-2 TRBV19 . CASSIERNGYTF TGTGCCAGTAGTATTGAGCGTAATGGCTACACCTTC
. TRBJ1-3 TRBV2 . CASSPNQAGPENTIYF TGTGCCAGCAGTCCCAACCAAGCAGGGCCGGAAAACACCATATATTTT
. TRBJ2-3 TRBV4-2 TRBD2 CASSPTTSGTADTQYF TGTGCCAGCAGCCCCACGACTAGCGGGACTGCAGATACGCAGTATTTT
. TRBJ2-1 TRBV12-5 TRBD2 CASGLASGRAKEQFF TGTGCTAGTGGTCTCGCCAGCGGGAGGGCCAAGGAGCAGTTCTTC
. TRBJ1-1 TRBV27 TRBD1 CASRDSPGQGRTEAFF TGTGCCAGCAGAGATTCACCGGGACAGGGGAGGACTGAAGCTTTCTTT
once TRBJ2-1 TRBV7-2 . CASSILAPPGSGEQFF TGTGCCAGCAGCATACTAGCTCCCCCGGGGTCGGGTGAGCAGTTCTTC
once TRBJ2-1 TRBV12-5 . CASGLAKGSLIGEQFF TGTGCTAGTGGTCTAGCTAAAGGGTCCCTAATCGGTGAGCAGTTCTTC
few TRBJ2-1 TRBV7-2 TRBD2 CASSLGGSGGDEQFF TGTGCCAGCAGCTTAGGGGGTAGCGGGGGCGATGAGCAGTTCTTC
. TRBJ2-7 TRBV5-4 TRBD2 CASAQGLAAYEQYF TGTGCCAGCGCCCAGGGACTAGCAGCCTACGAGCAGTACTTC
few TRBJ2-1 TRBV11-2 TRBD2 CASSLGRGGSYNEQFF TGTGCCAGCAGCTTAGGGCGGGGGGGCTCCTACAATGAGCAGTTCTTC
. TRBJ2-7 TRBV30 . CAWSGLVRHYEQYF TGTGCCTGGAGTGGACTCGTTCGGCACTACGAGCAGTACTTC
. TRBJ1-5 TRBV30 . CAWAFGKGQPQHF TGTGCCTGGGCGTTCGGGAAAGGCCAGCCCCAGCATTTT
. TRBJ1-3 TRBV5-1 . CASSLAGDSAGNTIYF TGCGCCAGCAGCTTGGCCGGGGATTCTGCTGGAAACACCATATATTTT
. TRBJ2-6 TRBV5-1 TRBD1 CASSSGQARSGANVLTF TGCGCCAGCAGCTCCGGACAGGCTCGCTCTGGGGCCAACGTCCTGACTTTC
. TRBJ2-1 TRBV7-9 TRBD2 CSSSLTHLAGPKNEQFF TGTTCCAGCAGCTTGACTCACCTAGCGGGGCCTAAGAATGAGCAGTTCTTC
. TRBJ2-3 TRBV2 TRBD2 CASSDASTSDPVDTQYF TGTGCCAGCAGTGATGCATCGACTAGCGACCCGGTGGATACGCAGTATTTT
. TRBJ1-5 TRBV21-1 . CASRLRGGNRNQPQHF TGTGCCAGCCGCCTCCGTGGGGGGAATCGCAATCAGCCCCAGCATTTT
. TRBJ1-2 TRBV6-5 TRBD1 CASSYSTGYYGYTF TGTGCCAGCAGTTACTCGACAGGGTACTATGGCTACACCTTC
few TRBJ1-1 TRBV7-2 . CASSAGQAHTEAFF TGTGCCAGCAGCGCTGGGCAGGCACACACTGAAGCTTTCTTT
. TRBJ2-1 TRBV2 . CASGDDRSSYNEQFF TGTGCCAGCGGGGACGACAGGAGCTCCTACAATGAGCAGTTCTTC
. TRBJ1-6 TRBV6-5 . CASSLQGPNSPLHF TGTGCCAGCAGCTTACAGGGACCGAATTCACCCCTCCACTTT
. TRBJ2-2 TRBV5-5 TRBD2 CASSFHPSSGTNTGELFF TGTGCCAGCAGCTTCCACCCCTCTAGCGGGACGAACACCGGGGAGCTGTTTTTT
. TRBJ2-1 TRBV29-1 TRBD1 CSVAPGQRNEQFF TGCAGCGTGGCCCCGGGACAGAGGAATGAGCAGTTCTTC
. TRBJ2-7 TRBV4-3 TRBD2 CASSQAGGLSEQYF TGCGCCAGCAGCCAAGCGGGGGGGCTATCCGAGCAGTACTTC
. TRBJ1-2 TRBV4-2 . CASSQDSGSGDYGYTF TGTGCCAGCAGCCAAGATTCAGGGTCTGGGGACTATGGCTACACCTTC
few TRBJ1-1 TRBV5-4 . CASSPDPPDSSTEAFF TGTGCCAGCAGCCCAGACCCACCGGACAGTTCCACTGAAGCTTTCTTT
. TRBJ2-3 TRBV30 . CAWSTADTQYF TGTGCCTGGAGCACTGCGGATACGCAGTATTTT